This T cell receptor (beta chain) was recovered during a study of blood T cell repertoires in COVID-19. With 0 bases removed from V and 2 bases from J, the gap between germline ends came to 15 bases. CDR1 is SGHRS and CDR2 is YFSETQ in the germline V gene. This CDR3 spans 16 amino acids. Original handling: Estimation of nucleated cell counts was performed using reference gene primer amplification. Produced via immunoSEQ multiplex PCR; TCRdb's table is partial and in-frame only. The V and J calls and clone size were taken over from that table, and D and trimming were inferred from the DNA. Of around 220,000 clones listed, about nine tenths are singletons.

The sample taken for sequencing was peripheral blood. This TCR was sampled from a man aged 50 to 60 with acute or convalescent COVID-19. The chain has TRBV5-1 and TRBJ2-7, with D possibly TRBD1 on 5 matching bases. This CDR3 reads CASSLVRGWVTYEQYF. CDR3 bases: TGCGCCAGCAGCTTGGTAAGGGGATGGGTGACCTACGAGCAGTACTTC. The variable domain in full, with the rest retrieved from reference TRBV5-1 and TRBJ2-7, is KAGVTQTPRYLIKTRGQQVTLSCSPISGHRSVSWYQQTPGQGLQFLFEYFSETQRNKGNFPGRFSGRQFSNSRSEMNVSTLELGDSALYLCASSLVRGWVTYEQYFGPGTRLTVT.